These 5 T cell receptor beta chains were sequenced from one sample in a study of identical twins. TCRdb re-called the 5' RACE reads with MiXCR, one entry per CDR3 protein. The data show 200,000 to 250,000 distinct CDR3 sequences, roughly 7.5% seen once. The same sample was also used in a study of yellow fever vaccine responses in identical twins.

Sequenced input: CD8+ T cells sorted from blood. The receptors derive from a woman aged 18 to 35 in good health.

The table lists this clonotype with a few counts. V is TRBV7-9 and J is TRBJ2-1; 10 nucleotides align to TRBD2. The CDR3 length is 14 residues. V trimming: 5 bases; J trimming: 4 bases; junction bases outside the gene matches: 2. Germline-derived CDR1 and CDR2 are SEHNR and FQNEAQ (reference sequence). In nucleotides, the CDR3 is TGTGCCAGCAGCATGGGACTAGCGTACAATGAGCAGTTCTTC. Translated, it gives CASSMGLAYNEQFF.

This clonotype was found a few times. The rearrangement uses TRBV11-2 and TRBJ2-7; 8 bases map to TRBD2. V was clipped by 8 bases and J by 4 bases; unmatched bases: 10. CDR1 is SGHAT and CDR2 is FQNNGV in the germline V gene. The length of the CDR3 is 14 residues. The CDR3 loop reads CASRSTSGSYEQYF. The CDR3 DNA reads as TGTGCCAGCCGCTCTACCAGCGGGAGTTACGAGCAGTACTTC.

Only a few counts were recorded for this clonotype. The chain has TRBV28 and TRBJ2-1, with 8 positions matching TRBD2. Germline CDR1 reads MDHEN; CDR2 reads SYDVKM. Trimming cost V 1 base and J 8 bases; bases outside gene matches: 10. The CDR3 has 16 amino acids. This CDR3 is CASSLLAGGGGYEQFF. CDR3 in DNA: TGTGCCAGCAGTTTATTGGCGGGAGGTGGTGGGTATGAGCAGTTCTTC. The full variable domain, completed using reference TRBV28 and TRBJ2-1, is DVKVTQSSRYLVKRTGEKVFLECVQDMDHENMFWYRQDPGLGLRLIYFSYDVKMKEKGDIPEGYSVSREKKERFSLILESASTNQTSMYLCASSLLAGGGGYEQFFGPGTRLTVL.

V usage is TRBV15 and J usage is TRBJ2-7, with 7 bases matching TRBD2. The length of the CDR3 is 14 residues. J gave up 0 bases and V 5 bases, and 4 bases lay outside the gene matches. Germline CDR1 reads LNHNV; CDR2 reads YYDKDF (reference sequence). The CDR3 reads CATSPAGSSYEQYV. The CDR3 nucleotides are TGTGCCACCAGCCCAGCGGGGAGCTCCTACGAGCAGTACGTC.

This clonotype came up a few times. This chain uses TRBV4-1 with TRBJ2-7; D tentatively fits TRBD1 or TRBD2 (5 bases each). CDR1 MGHRA and CDR2 YSYEKL come from the germline V gene. V dropped 0 bases and J dropped 4 bases, with 13 bases sitting between them. CDR3 length equals 15 residues. This CDR3 reads CASSQDWGSGYEQYF. Here the CDR3 DNA reads TGCGCCAGCAGCCAAGACTGGGGGAGTGGGTACGAGCAGTACTTC.